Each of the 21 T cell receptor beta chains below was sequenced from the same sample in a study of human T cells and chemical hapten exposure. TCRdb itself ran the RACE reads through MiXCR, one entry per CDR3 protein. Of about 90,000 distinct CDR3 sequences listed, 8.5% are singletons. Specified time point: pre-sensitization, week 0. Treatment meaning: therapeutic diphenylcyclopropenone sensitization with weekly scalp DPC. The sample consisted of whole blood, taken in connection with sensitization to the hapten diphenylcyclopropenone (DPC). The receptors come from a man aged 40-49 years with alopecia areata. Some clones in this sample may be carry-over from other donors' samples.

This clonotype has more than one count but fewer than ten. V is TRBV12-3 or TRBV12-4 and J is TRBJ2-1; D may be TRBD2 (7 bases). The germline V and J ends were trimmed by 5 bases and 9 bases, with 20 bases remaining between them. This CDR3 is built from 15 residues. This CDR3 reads CASSGTLAGAGEQFF. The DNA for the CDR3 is TGTGCCAGCAGTGGCACCCTCGCGGGGGCTGGTGAGCAGTTCTTC.

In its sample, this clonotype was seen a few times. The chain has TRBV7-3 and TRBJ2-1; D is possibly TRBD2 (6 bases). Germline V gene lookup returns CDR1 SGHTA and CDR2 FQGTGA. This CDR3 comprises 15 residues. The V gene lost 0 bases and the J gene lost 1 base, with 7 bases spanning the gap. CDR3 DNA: TGTGCCAGCAGCTTAACGGAGGGATCCTACAATGAGCAGTTCTTC. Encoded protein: CASSLTEGSYNEQFF. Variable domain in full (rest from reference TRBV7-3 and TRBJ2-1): GAGVSQTPSNKVTEKGKYVELRCDPISGHTALYWYRQSLGQGPEFLIYFQGTGAADDSGLPNDRFFAVRPEGSVSTLKIQRTERGDSAVYLCASSLTEGSYNEQFFGPGTRLTVL.

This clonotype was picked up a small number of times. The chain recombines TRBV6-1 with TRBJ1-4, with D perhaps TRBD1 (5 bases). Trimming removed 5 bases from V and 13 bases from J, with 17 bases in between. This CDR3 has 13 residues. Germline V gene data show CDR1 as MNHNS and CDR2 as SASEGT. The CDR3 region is CASSLTTTARLFF. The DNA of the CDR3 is TGTGCCAGCAGTTTAACAACGACAGCTCGACTGTTTTTT.

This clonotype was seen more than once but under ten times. The CDR3 bases are TGTGCCAGCGGAGGGATGTACCAAGAGACCCAGTACTTC. Protein: CASGGMYQETQYF. The rearrangement joins TRBV6-5 to TRBJ2-5; the D gene is possibly TRBD2 (6 bases). V was shortened by 8 bases and J by 0 bases, with 10 bases between the two germline ends. The CDR3 is made up of 13 amino acids. Germline V gene sequence: CDR1 MNHEY, CDR2 SVGAGI.

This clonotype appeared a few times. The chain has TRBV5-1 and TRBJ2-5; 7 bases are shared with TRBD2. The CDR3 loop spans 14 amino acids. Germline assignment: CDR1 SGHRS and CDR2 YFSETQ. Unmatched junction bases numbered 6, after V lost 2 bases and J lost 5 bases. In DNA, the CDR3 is TGCGCCAGCAGCTTAGGGGCTAGCGGCGAGACCCAGTACTTC. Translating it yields CASSLGASGETQYF.

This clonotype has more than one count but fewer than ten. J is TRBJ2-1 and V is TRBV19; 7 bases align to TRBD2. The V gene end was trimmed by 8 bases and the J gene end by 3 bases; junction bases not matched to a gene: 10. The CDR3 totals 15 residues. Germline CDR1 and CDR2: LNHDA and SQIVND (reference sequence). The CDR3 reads CASFPGGTSYNEQFF. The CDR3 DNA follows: TGTGCCAGTTTTCCCGGGGGGACCAGCTACAATGAGCAGTTCTTC.

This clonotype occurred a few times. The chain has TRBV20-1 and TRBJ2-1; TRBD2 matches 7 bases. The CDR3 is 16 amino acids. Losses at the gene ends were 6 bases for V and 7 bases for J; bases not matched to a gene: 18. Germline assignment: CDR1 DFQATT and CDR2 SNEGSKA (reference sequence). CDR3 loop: CSAPKQPGTNLNEQFF. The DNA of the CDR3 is TGCAGTGCACCTAAGCAGCCGGGGACTAATTTGAATGAGCAGTTCTTC.

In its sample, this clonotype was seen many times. As DNA, the CDR3 is TGTGCCAGCAGCAACCTACCTGCAACTAATGAAAAACTGTTTTTT. This gives the protein CASSNLPATNEKLFF. The chain recombines TRBV7-2 with TRBJ1-4; D is uncertain. Trimming left V 5 bases short and J 0 bases short, with 10 bases between. This CDR3 spans 15 amino acids. From germline, CDR1 is SGHTA and CDR2 FQGNSA.

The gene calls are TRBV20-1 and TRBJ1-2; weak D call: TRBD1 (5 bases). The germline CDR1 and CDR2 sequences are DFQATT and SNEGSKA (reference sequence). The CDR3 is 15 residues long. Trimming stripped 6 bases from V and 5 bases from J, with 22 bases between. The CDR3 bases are TGCAGTGCCCCGATTCCCGATGAGGGGAGGTATGGCTACACCTTC. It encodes CSAPIPDEGRYGYTF.

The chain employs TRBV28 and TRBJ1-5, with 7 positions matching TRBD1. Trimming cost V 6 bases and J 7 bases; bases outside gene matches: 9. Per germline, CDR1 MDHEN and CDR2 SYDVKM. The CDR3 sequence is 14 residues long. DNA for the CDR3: TGTGCCAGCAGATTGACAGGGACGGGGCAGCCCCAGCATTTT. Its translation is CASRLTGTGQPQHF.

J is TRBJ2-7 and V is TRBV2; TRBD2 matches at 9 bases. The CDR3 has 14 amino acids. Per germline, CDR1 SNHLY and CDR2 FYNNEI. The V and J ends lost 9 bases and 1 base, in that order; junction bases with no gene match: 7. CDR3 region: CASFRLAVSYEQYV. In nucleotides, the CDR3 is TGTGCCAGTTTCCGACTAGCGGTATCCTACGAGCAGTACGTC.

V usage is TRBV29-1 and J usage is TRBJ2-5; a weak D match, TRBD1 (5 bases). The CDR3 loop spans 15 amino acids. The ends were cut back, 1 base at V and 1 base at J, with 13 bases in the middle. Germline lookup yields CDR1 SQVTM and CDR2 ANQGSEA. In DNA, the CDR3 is TGCAGCGTTGAAGTAGGACACTGGATCCAAGAGACCCAGTACTTC. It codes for CSVEVGHWIQETQYF.

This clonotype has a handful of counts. The CDR3 nucleotides are TGTGCAAGTCGCTTAGTGGTACAGCGGGAGACGAACACCGGGGAGCTGTTTTTT. This gives the protein CASRLVVQRETNTGELFF. The gene calls are TRBV12-2 and TRBJ2-2; whether TRBD2, the table's D call, matches the DNA was not checked. TRBV12-2 is a pseudogene locus. The CDR3 is 18 residues long.

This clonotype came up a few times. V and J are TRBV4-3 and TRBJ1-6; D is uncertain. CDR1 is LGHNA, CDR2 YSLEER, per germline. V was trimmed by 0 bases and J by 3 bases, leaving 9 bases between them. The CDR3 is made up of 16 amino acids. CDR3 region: CASSQDSEGYNSPLHF. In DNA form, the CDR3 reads TGCGCCAGCAGCCAAGATTCGGAGGGCTATAATTCACCCCTCCACTTT.

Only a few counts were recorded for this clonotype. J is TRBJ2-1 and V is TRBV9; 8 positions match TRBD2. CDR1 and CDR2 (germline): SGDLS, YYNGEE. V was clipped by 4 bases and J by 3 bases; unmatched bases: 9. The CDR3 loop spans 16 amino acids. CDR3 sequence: CASSPRGSGNYNEQFF. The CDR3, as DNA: TGTGCCAGCAGCCCCCGCGGTAGCGGGAACTACAATGAGCAGTTCTTC. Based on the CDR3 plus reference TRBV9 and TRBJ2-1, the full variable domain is DSGVTQTPKHLITATGQRVTLRCSPRSGDLSVYWYQQSLDQGLQFLIQYYNGEERAKGNILERFSAQQFPDLHSELNLSSLELGDSALYFCASSPRGSGNYNEQFFGPGTRLTVL.

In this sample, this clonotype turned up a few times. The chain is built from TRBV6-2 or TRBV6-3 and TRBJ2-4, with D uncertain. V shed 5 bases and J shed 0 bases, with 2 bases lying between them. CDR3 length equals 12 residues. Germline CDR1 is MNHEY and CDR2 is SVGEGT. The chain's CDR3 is CASSQAKNIQYF. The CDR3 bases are TGTGCCAGCAGTCAAGCCAAAAACATTCAGTACTTC.

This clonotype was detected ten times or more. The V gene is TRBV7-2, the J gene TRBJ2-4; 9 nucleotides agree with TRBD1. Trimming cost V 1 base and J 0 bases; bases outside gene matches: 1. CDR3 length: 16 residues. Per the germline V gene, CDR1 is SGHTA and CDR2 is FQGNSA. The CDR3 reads CASSLEQGAAKNIQYF. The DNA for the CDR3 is TGTGCCAGCAGCTTAGAACAGGGGGCAGCCAAAAACATTCAGTACTTC.

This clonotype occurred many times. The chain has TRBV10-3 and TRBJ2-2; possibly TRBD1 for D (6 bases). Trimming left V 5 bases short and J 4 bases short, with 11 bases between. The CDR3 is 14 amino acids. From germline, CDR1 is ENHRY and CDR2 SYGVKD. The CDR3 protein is CAISILQGTGELFF. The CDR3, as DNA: TGTGCCATCAGTATCCTACAGGGCACCGGGGAGCTGTTTTTT.

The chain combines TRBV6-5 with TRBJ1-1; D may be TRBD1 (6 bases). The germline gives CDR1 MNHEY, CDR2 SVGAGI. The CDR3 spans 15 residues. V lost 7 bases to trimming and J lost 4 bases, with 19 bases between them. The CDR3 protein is CASTLTQGRGTEAFF. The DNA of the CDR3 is TGTGCCAGCACCCTTACGCAGGGGCGAGGCACTGAAGCTTTCTTT.

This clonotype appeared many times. DNA of the CDR3: TGTGCCAGCAGTTACAATGCGGGACCTACCGATACGCAGTATTTT. It translates to CASSYNAGPTDTQYF. This sequence joins TRBV6-5 and TRBJ2-3; the D gene is possibly TRBD2 (6 bases). This CDR3 is built from 15 residues. V was trimmed by 2 bases and J by 6 bases, leaving 15 bases between them. Germline values: CDR1 MNHEY, CDR2 SVGAGI.

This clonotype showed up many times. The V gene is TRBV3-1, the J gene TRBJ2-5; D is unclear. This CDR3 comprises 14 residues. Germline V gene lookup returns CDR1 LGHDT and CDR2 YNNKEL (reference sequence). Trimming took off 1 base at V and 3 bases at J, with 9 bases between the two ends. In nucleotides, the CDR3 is TGTGCCAGCAGCCAAGTCGGCTTAGAAGAGACCCAGTACTTC. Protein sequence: CASSQVGLEETQYF.